Presented here are 18 T cell receptor beta chains from one specimen sequenced in a study of low-dose radiotherapy and immunotherapy resistance in tumors (dated by TCRdb to the early 2020s). To make first-strand cDNA, Superscript III was used along with a set of TRAV- and TRBV-specific primers so that both the TCRalpha and TCRbeta chains were covered. TCRs were amplified for about 20 PCR cycles with Phusion, using a constant-region primer paired with the adapter attached to the V primers. TCRdb itself trimmed the public reads at Q25 with fastp, ran MiXCR and retained productive beta chains. Rows are unified per CDR3 protein, each entry keeping the most common DNA and genes. The sample includes about 9,000 distinct CDR3 sequences, with approximately 69% observed a single time. 6% to 7.5% of the sample is held by the ten biggest clonotypes. The receptors originated from a human donor with advanced metastatic prostate, ovarian, gallbladder or colorectal cancer (not recorded which). This table probably holds off-target reads from a library built for another chain.

The rearrangement links TRBV29-1 to TRBJ2-1, with no clear D. Germline lookup yields CDR1 SQVTM and CDR2 ANQGSEA. Trimming shortened V by 3 bases and J by 2 bases, and 8 bases separated the two germline ends. The CDR3 sequence is 13 residues long. The CDR3 region is CSVDGTAYNEQFF. DNA of the CDR3: TGCAGCGTTGATGGAACGGCCTACAATGAGCAGTTCTTC.

The chain uses TRBV19 and TRBJ1-6; 8 positions match TRBD1. This CDR3 has 17 residues. The J segment lost 4 bases and the V segment lost 10 bases, leaving 15 bases of the junction unmatched. CDR1 is LNHDA, CDR2 SQIVND, per germline (reference sequence). CDR3 region: CATQLTTGTGYNSPLHF. DNA for the CDR3: TGTGCCACTCAACTCACGACCGGGACAGGATATAATTCACCCCTCCACTTT.

The chain recombines TRBV28 with TRBJ2-1; 7 nucleotides line up with TRBD2. Trimming at V came to 3 bases and at J to 5 bases, leaving 10 bases not matched to a gene. The germline V gene has CDR1 MDHEN and CDR2 SYDVKM. The CDR3 covers 16 residues. DNA for the CDR3: TGTGCCAGCAGTTTCCCCCCGGGGGGAGCAGACAATGAGCAGTTCTTC. Translation: CASSFPPGGADNEQFF.

V usage is TRBV28 and J usage is TRBJ2-5, with 9 bases fitting TRBD1. CDR1 MDHEN and CDR2 SYDVKM come from the germline V gene. The CDR3 spans 18 residues. V shed 5 bases and J 2 bases; nucleotides not matched to a gene: 15. This CDR3 is CASSPIIPGQGPQETQYF. The CDR3 DNA reads as TGTGCCAGCAGTCCCATTATACCGGGACAGGGTCCGCAAGAGACCCAGTACTTC.

The chain has TRBV29-1 and TRBJ2-3, with 7 nucleotides matching TRBD2. Germline V gene data show CDR1 as SQVTM and CDR2 as ANQGSEA. The CDR3 length is 12 residues. V lost 6 bases to trimming and J lost 5 bases; unmatched junction nucleotides: 5. Written as DNA, the CDR3 is TGCAGCGTATTTGGGGGGGGAGATACGCAGTATTTT. Residues: CSVFGGGDTQYF.

The chain joins TRBV25-1 to TRBJ2-3; 10 positions agree with TRBD2. The CDR3 runs 16 residues. Germline-derived CDR1 and CDR2 are MGHDK and SYGVNS. V shed 2 bases and J 3 bases; nucleotides not matched to a gene: 5. CDR3 DNA sequence: TGTGCCAGCAGTGAAGGTAGCGGGGGGACGACAGATACGCAGTATTTT. Translation gives CASSEGSGGTTDTQYF.

The chain employs TRBV6-2 or TRBV6-3 and TRBJ2-1; 11 nucleotides agree with TRBD2. Germline CDR1 reads MNHEY; CDR2 reads SVGEGT. The CDR3 is made up of 16 amino acids. V shed 2 bases and J 7 bases; nucleotides not matched to a gene: 7. CDR3 in amino acids: CASSYTGTSGKNEQFF. The DNA for the CDR3 is TGTGCCAGCAGTTACACCGGGACTAGCGGCAAAAATGAGCAGTTCTTC.

V usage is TRBV9 and J usage is TRBJ1-5; possible D gene TRBD1, 5 bases. The V end lost 4 bases, the J end lost 4 bases, and 12 bases lay between the germline ends. The CDR3 sequence is 14 residues long. The germline CDR1 and CDR2 sequences are SGDLS and YYNGEE. The CDR3 here is CASSSGGVNQPQHF. CDR3 nucleotides: TGTGCCAGCAGCTCCGGAGGGGTTAATCAGCCCCAGCATTTT.

This clonotype was seen more than once but under ten times. The J gene is TRBJ2-1, the V gene TRBV7-3, with 14 bases identical to TRBD2. Unmatched junction bases numbered 8, after V lost 5 bases and J lost 8 bases. The CDR3 is 16 amino acids. Germline V gene data show CDR1 as SGHTA and CDR2 as FQGTGA. CDR3 DNA sequence: TGTGCCAGCAGCCCAGGACTAGCGGGGGGTTTTGATGAGCAGTTCTTC. Its protein is CASSPGLAGGFDEQFF.

This clonotype has just one count. J is TRBJ2-1 and V is TRBV3-1; 8 nucleotides match TRBD2. V lost 3 bases, J lost 0 bases, and 13 bases stayed unmatched. Germline lookup yields CDR1 LGHDT and CDR2 YNNKEL (reference sequence). The CDR3 is 19 residues long. CDR3 loop: CASSQISGDRPSSYNEQFF. The DNA of the CDR3 is TGTGCCAGCAGCCAGATTAGCGGGGACCGCCCTAGCTCCTACAATGAGCAGTTCTTC.

This clonotype has just a few counts. The chain uses TRBV28 and TRBJ1-3; D is unresolved. V lost 9 bases to trimming and J lost 2 bases, with 14 bases between them. The CDR3 sequence is 14 residues long. Germline lookup yields CDR1 MDHEN and CDR2 SYDVKM. In nucleotides, the CDR3 is TGTGCCAGTGGGCTTTCGAGGGCTGGAAACACCATATATTTT. Translated, it gives CASGLSRAGNTIYF.

The chain joins TRBV5-1 to TRBJ2-7, with D perhaps matching TRBD2 (6 bases). The V and J ends lost 8 bases and 4 bases respectively, with 13 bases between them. The CDR3 extends over 12 amino acids. Germline loops: CDR1 SGHRS, CDR2 YFSETQ. The CDR3 bases are TGCGCCAGTCGACTAGACGCTTACGAGCAGTACTTC. The encoded protein is CASRLDAYEQYF.

The chain combines TRBV5-1 with TRBJ2-7; D not certain. The V and J ends lost 0 bases and 2 bases respectively, with 12 bases between them. Per the germline V gene, CDR1 is SGHRS and CDR2 is YFSETQ. The CDR3 totals 15 residues. The CDR3 loop is CASSLGNSETYEQYF. Here the CDR3 DNA reads TGCGCCAGCAGCTTGGGGAACAGCGAAACCTACGAGCAGTACTTC.

The rearrangement joins TRBV6-6 to TRBJ2-1; D call uncertain. The CDR3 length is 11 residues. The V gene's germline CDR1 is MNHNY and CDR2 SVGAGI (reference sequence). V was clipped by 11 bases and J by 8 bases, with 13 bases between them. In nucleotides, the CDR3 is TGTGCCGTTCCACGGTGGGATGAGCAGTTCTTC. This translates into CAVPRWDEQFF.

A few counts support this clonotype. V and J are TRBV20-1 and TRBJ1-1; 9 bases are a match to TRBD1. The CDR3 is 13 amino acids. Germline assignment: CDR1 DFQATT and CDR2 SNEGSKA (reference sequence). V shed 5 bases, J shed 6 bases, and the junction held 7 bases outside the gene matches. CDR3 protein: CSAVTGGPSEAFF. The CDR3 DNA sequence: TGCAGTGCTGTAACAGGGGGCCCCTCTGAAGCTTTCTTT.

V is TRBV27 and J is TRBJ2-1; tentative D call: TRBD1 (6 bases). CDR1 MNHEY and CDR2 SMNVEV come from the germline V gene (reference sequence). V lost 7 bases and J lost 3, with 16 bases in between. CDR3 length equals 15 residues. DNA of the CDR3: TGTGCCAGCACCATAGGGCAGGGGAACTACAATGAGCAGTTCTTC. This sequence encodes CASTIGQGNYNEQFF.

The chain employs TRBV24-1 and TRBJ2-2; a possible D gene is TRBD2 (5 bases). V shed 9 bases and J shed 7 bases, with 11 bases lying between them. This CDR3 region has 12 residues. Per germline, CDR1 KGHDR and CDR2 SFDVKD. CDR3 in DNA: TGTGCCACCGGTGGGGAGATCGGGGAGCTGTTTTTT. Amino acids: CATGGEIGELFF.

The gene calls are TRBV12-3 or TRBV12-4 and TRBJ2-1; D gene uncertain. V gave up 1 base and J gave up 10 bases, with 8 bases separating them. The CDR3 is made up of 12 amino acids. DNA for the CDR3: TGTGCCAGCAGTTTAGGCCGAGGAGAGCAGTTCTTC. Protein: CASSLGRGEQFF.